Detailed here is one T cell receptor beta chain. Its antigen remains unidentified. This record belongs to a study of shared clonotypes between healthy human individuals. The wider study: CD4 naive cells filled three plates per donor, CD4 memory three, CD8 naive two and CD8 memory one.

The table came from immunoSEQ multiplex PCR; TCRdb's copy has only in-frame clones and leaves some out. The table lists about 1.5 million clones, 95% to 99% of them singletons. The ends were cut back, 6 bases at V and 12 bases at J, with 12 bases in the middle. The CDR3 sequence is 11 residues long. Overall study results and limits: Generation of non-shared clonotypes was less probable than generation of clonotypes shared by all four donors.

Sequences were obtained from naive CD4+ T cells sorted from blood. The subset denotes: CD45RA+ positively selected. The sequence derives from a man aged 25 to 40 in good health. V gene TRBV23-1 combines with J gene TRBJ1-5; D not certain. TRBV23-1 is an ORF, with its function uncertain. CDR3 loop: CASSPVGRQHF. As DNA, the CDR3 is TGCGCCAGCAGCCCGGTCGGCCGCCAGCATTTT.